This T cell receptor beta chain appears in the sequencing data of a study of molecular identifiers for immune sequencing clone quantification. Whole-study results and caveats: Amid one million naive cells, spiked Jurkat TCR RNA from one cell was reportedly still detectable. Over 99% of CMV-specific effector molecules, but under 1% of naive ones, were in clones above 20 copies. With a barcode shared among identical TCR molecules, highly expanded clone sizes could be underestimated.

This clonotype was recorded at least ten times. The target antigen is unknown. CDR1 SGHTA and CDR2 FQGNSA come from the germline V gene. The ends lost 7 bases at V and 5 bases at J; junction bases unmatched: 13. The CDR3 is 16 amino acids. Bulk libraries came from a prior protocol with listed TCR primers. MiXCR, applied by TCRdb to the PCR reads, yields one record per CDR3 protein. The sample has fewer than 350,000 distinct CDR3 sequences; over 20% are singletons. The rearrangement links TRBV7-2 to TRBJ2-5; 10 bases fit TRBD1. The sample was naive CD8+ T cells from blood, with Jurkat cell RNA spiked in. Described subset: FACS-sorted CD8+CD4-CCR7+CD45RA+ naive T cells. The TCR sequence derives from a human donor in good health. Some libraries in this study had Jurkat cell RNA spiked in. In nucleotides, the CDR3 is TGTGCCAGCAAGGACTATATCGGACAGGGGGTGGAGACCCAGTACTTC. This gives the protein CASKDYIGQGVETQYF.